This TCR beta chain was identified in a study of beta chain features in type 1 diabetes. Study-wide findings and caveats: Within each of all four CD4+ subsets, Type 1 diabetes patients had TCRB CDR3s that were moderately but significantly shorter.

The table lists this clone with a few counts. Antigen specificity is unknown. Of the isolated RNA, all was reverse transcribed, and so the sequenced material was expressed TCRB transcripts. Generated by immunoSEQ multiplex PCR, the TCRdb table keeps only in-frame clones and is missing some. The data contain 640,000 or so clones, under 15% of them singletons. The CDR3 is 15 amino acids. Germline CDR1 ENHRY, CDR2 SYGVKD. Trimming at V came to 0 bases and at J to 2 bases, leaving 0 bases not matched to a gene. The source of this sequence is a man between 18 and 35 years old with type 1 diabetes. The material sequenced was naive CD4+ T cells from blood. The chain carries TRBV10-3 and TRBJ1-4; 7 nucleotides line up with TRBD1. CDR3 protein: CAISESTGTNEKLFF. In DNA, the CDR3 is TGTGCCATCAGTGAGTCGACAGGGACTAATGAAAAACTGTTTTTT.